These 22 T cell receptor beta chains share one sample of origin, sequenced in a study of T-cell memory formation after mild COVID-19. TCRdb fed the 5' RACE reads into MiXCR, producing one record per CDR3 protein. The sample carries fewer than 500,000 distinct CDR3 sequences, nearly 25% recorded once. The sample was PBMCs or a T cell subset sorted from them (not recorded which). The receptor source for this set is an adult woman who had mild COVID-19 (a few samples of this study predate the infection). Cell type and time point are not known.

This chain uses TRBV6-5 with TRBJ1-4, with D possibly being TRBD1 (5 bases). CDR3 length: 16 residues. The V and J ends lost 2 bases and 5 bases respectively, with 15 bases between them. Germline V gene data show CDR1 as MNHEY and CDR2 as SVGAGI. The CDR3 DNA is TGTGCCAGCAGTTACAGAACCGGGACGGTGAATGAAAAACTGTTTTTT. It specifies CASSYRTGTVNEKLFF.

The genes are TRBV29-1 and TRBJ2-7; 9 positions match TRBD2. The CDR3 has 14 residues. The germline V gene encodes CDR1 SQVTM and CDR2 ANQGSEA. V was pared by 6 bases and J by 2 bases, with 8 bases of the junction left unmatched. This CDR3 is CSVVSGSRAYEQYF. The CDR3 DNA follows: TGCAGCGTCGTTAGCGGGAGCCGCGCCTACGAGCAGTACTTC.

Concerning this clonotype itself: The junction and the germline gene differ at one end; a read error may be behind it. The chain links TRBV6-1 to TRBJ2-5; 10 positions match TRBD2. The CDR3 is made up of 14 amino acids. The germline CDR1 and CDR2 sequences are MNHNS and SASEGT. CDR3 DNA: TGTGCCAGCAGCTGGTCGAGGGAGGCGGGGACTAGCGCCTTC. This sequence encodes CASSWSREAGTSAF.

V usage is TRBV2 and J usage is TRBJ2-1; 8 positions agree with TRBD1. The CDR3 contains 14 residues. V lost 3 bases, J lost 7 bases, and 5 bases stayed unmatched. Germline values: CDR1 SNHLY, CDR2 FYNNEI. The CDR3 spells CASSEDRVRNEQFF. DNA of the CDR3: TGTGCCAGCAGTGAGGACAGGGTGAGGAATGAGCAGTTCTTC.

V and J are TRBV5-1 and TRBJ1-5; 7 nucleotides match TRBD1. After removal of 7 bases from V and 6 bases from J, the junction contained 7 bases not matched to a gene. This CDR3 is built from 13 residues. Germline assignment: CDR1 SGHRS and CDR2 YFSETQ. The CDR3, as DNA: TGCGCCAGCCGGGACAGACCCGGTCAGCCCCAGCATTTT. Encoded protein: CASRDRPGQPQHF. Drawing the rest from reference TRBV5-1 and TRBJ1-5, the complete variable domain is KAGVTQTPRYLIKTRGQQVTLSCSPISGHRSVSWYQQTPGQGLQFLFEYFSETQRNKGNFPGRFSGRQFSNSRSEMNVSTLELGDSALYLCASRDRPGQPQHFGDGTRLSIL.

The genes are TRBV4-1 and TRBJ2-7; TRBD1 agrees at 10 bases. The ends lost 1 base at V and 3 bases at J; junction bases unmatched: 3. The CDR3 covers 15 residues. Germline V gene lookup returns CDR1 MGHRA and CDR2 YSYEKL. The CDR3 region is CASSQGQGAVYEQYF. As DNA, the CDR3 is TGCGCCAGCAGCCAAGGACAGGGGGCTGTCTACGAGCAGTACTTC.

Notes on this clonotype: The DNA is omitted, as the CDR3 cannot be located on it reliably, and the CDR3 follows TCRdb's listing. V is TRBV21-1 and J is TRBJ2-1; the table's D call, TRBD1, has no DNA check behind it. TRBV21-1 is a known pseudogene. The CDR3 has 19 amino acids, counting both end residues. The CDR3 sequence: CASSKVGCGTVSPYNEQFF.

V and J are TRBV5-5 and TRBJ2-5, with D hard to call. The CDR3 spans 11 residues. V shed 1 base and J shed 14 bases, with 12 bases lying between them. Germline V gene sequence: CDR1 SGHKS, CDR2 YYEKEE (reference sequence). CDR3 bases: TGTGCCAGCAGCTTGATCGAACCCCCTTACTTC. It codes for CASSLIEPPYF. Full variable domain (remainder filled in from reference TRBV5-5 and TRBJ2-5): DAGVTQSPTHLIKTRGQQVTLRCSPISGHKSVSWYQQVLGQGPQFIFQYYEKEERGRGNFPDRFSARQFPNYSSELNVNALLLGDSALYLCASSLIEPPYFGPGTRLLVL.

The chain is built from TRBV4-2 and TRBJ2-3, with D possibly TRBD2 on 5 matching bases. CDR3 size: 15 residues. V shed 2 bases and J shed 1 base, with 10 bases lying between them. Per germline, CDR1 LGHNA and CDR2 YNFKEQ. As DNA, the CDR3 is TGTGCCAGCAGCCAAACGGGAATGGGCACAGATACGCAGTATTTT. Its protein is CASSQTGMGTDTQYF.

The rearrangement joins TRBV20-1 to TRBJ1-2; D ambiguous. Germline-derived CDR1 and CDR2 are DFQATT and SNEGSKA (reference sequence). The CDR3 runs 12 residues. Trimming cost V 0 bases and J 8 bases, with 10 bases left between them. In DNA form, the CDR3 reads TGCAGTGCTAGAGATCCCCATGGGGGCTACACCTTC. Protein product: CSARDPHGGYTF.

The genes are TRBV7-9 and TRBJ2-3; 12 bases map to TRBD2. Per the germline V gene, CDR1 is SEHNR and CDR2 is FQNEAQ (reference sequence). Unmatched junction bases numbered 7, after V lost 7 bases and J lost 2 bases. The CDR3 runs to 16 residues. CDR3 sequence: CASKIGLAGFTDTQYF. For the CDR3, the DNA is TGTGCCAGCAAAATCGGACTAGCGGGGTTCACAGATACGCAGTATTTT.

This clonotype was seen repeatedly, ten times or more. The J gene is TRBJ2-1, the V gene TRBV4-1, with 9 bases identical to TRBD2. Trimming took 3 bases from V and 4 from J; bases not matched to a gene: 7. Per germline, CDR1 MGHRA and CDR2 YSYEKL. CDR3 length: 16 residues. CDR3 nucleotide sequence: TGCGCCAGCAGCCACCCGACTAGCGGACTATACAATGAGCAGTTCTTC. Translating it yields CASSHPTSGLYNEQFF.

This clonotype has more than one count but fewer than ten. The V and J genes are TRBV4-1 and TRBJ1-2; 8 bases align to TRBD1. The germline V gene encodes CDR1 MGHRA and CDR2 YSYEKL. The CDR3 length is 15 residues. The V and J ends lost 2 bases and 2 bases, in that order; junction bases with no gene match: 4. The CDR3 protein is CASSQNTGGNYGYTF. The CDR3 DNA sequence: TGCGCCAGCAGCCAAAACACAGGGGGGAACTATGGCTACACCTTC.

V gene TRBV20-1 combines with J gene TRBJ1-1; TRBD1 might be the D (6 bases). The CDR3 has 13 amino acids. The germline CDR1 and CDR2 sequences are DFQATT and SNEGSKA (reference sequence). The V end was cut by 6 bases, the J end by 7 bases, with 18 bases between. The CDR3 DNA sequence: TGCAGTGCCTTCTCCCCAGGGGCGGGTGAAGCTTTCTTT. Amino acid sequence: CSAFSPGAGEAFF.

The chain employs TRBV14 and TRBJ2-1; 11 bases are shared with TRBD1. CDR3 length: 15 amino acids. V was clipped by 4 bases and J by 7 bases; unmatched bases: 6. CDR1 is SGHDN and CDR2 is FVKESK in the germline V gene. The DNA for the CDR3 is TGTGCCAGCAGCCTACGGACAGGGGGCTGGAATGAGCAGTTCTTC. Its protein product is CASSLRTGGWNEQFF.

This clonotype was seen more than once but under ten times. The V call is TRBV20-1, the J call TRBJ1-2; no definite D call. Germline assignment: CDR1 DFQATT and CDR2 SNEGSKA (reference sequence). The germline V and J ends were trimmed by 3 bases and 3 bases, with 11 bases remaining between them. There are 13 residues in the CDR3. The CDR3 region is CSARPGVDYGYTF. For the CDR3, the DNA is TGCAGTGCTAGGCCAGGAGTGGACTATGGCTACACCTTC.

There are a few counts of this clonotype. The chain links TRBV15 to TRBJ1-1; TRBD1 matches 8 bases. Trimming at V came to 3 bases and at J to 2 bases, leaving 2 bases not matched to a gene. The CDR3 covers 14 residues. The germline gives CDR1 LNHNV, CDR2 YYDKDF (reference sequence). The CDR3 nucleotides read TGTGCCACCAGCAGGGACAGGGCAAACACTGAAGCTTTCTTT. Its protein product is CATSRDRANTEAFF.

This clonotype was seen a handful of times. This sequence joins TRBV30 and TRBJ1-1; D gene unclear. Germline V gene lookup returns CDR1 GTSNPN and CDR2 SVGIG (reference sequence). This CDR3 has 16 residues. Between the trimmed V and J ends, which lost 1 base and 1 base, there was a span of 16 bases. The CDR3 reads CAWSDLWAGPNTEAFF. As DNA, the CDR3 is TGTGCCTGGAGTGATTTGTGGGCAGGCCCGAACACTGAAGCTTTCTTT. Full variable domain (rest looked up from reference TRBV30 and TRBJ1-1): SQTIHQWPATLVQPVGSPLSLECTVEGTSNPNLYWYRQAAGRGLQLLFYSVGIGQISSEVPQNLSASRPQDRQFILSSKKLLLSDSGFYLCAWSDLWAGPNTEAFFGQGTRLTVV.

The rearrangement links TRBV24-1 to TRBJ2-1, with 10 bases lining up with TRBD2. Germline V lookup: CDR1 KGHDR, CDR2 SFDVKD. V gave up 6 bases and J gave up 7 bases; unmatched junction bases: 11. CDR3 length: 16 amino acids. The CDR3 bases are TGTGCCACCAGTCTTGGAGGTAGCGGGAGGTTGAATGAGCAGTTCTTC. Translating gives CATSLGGSGRLNEQFF.

The chain uses TRBV12-3 or TRBV12-4 and TRBJ2-1; D remains ambiguous. The CDR3 extends over 13 amino acids. Trimming removed 5 bases from V and 8 bases from J, with 13 bases in between. In nucleotides, the CDR3 is TGTGCCAGCAGTAACCCCCCAACCCATGAGCAGTTCTTC. It encodes CASSNPPTHEQFF.

The chain couples TRBV4-1 to TRBJ1-6, with D maybe TRBD1 (6 bases). V lost 0 bases to trimming and J lost 10 bases, with 13 bases between them. The germline V gene has CDR1 MGHRA and CDR2 YSYEKL. This CDR3 comprises 15 residues. The CDR3 reads CASSQETTGWSPLHF. DNA of the CDR3: TGCGCCAGCAGCCAAGAGACTACAGGGTGGTCACCCCTCCACTTT.

The chain uses TRBV29-1 and TRBJ2-7; TRBD1 aligns across 9 bases. Per germline, CDR1 SQVTM and CDR2 ANQGSEA. With V trimmed by 4 bases and J by 3 bases, 7 bases remained unmatched. The CDR3 totals 14 residues. The CDR3 sequence: CSVVKDRGGYEQYF. CDR3 DNA: TGCAGCGTTGTAAAGGACAGGGGAGGCTACGAGCAGTACTTC.